This is a list of T cell receptor beta chains from one sample in a study of T cells after yellow fever vaccination. TCRdb ran MiXCR on the 5' RACE reads and lists one entry per CDR3 protein. Of roughly 250,000 distinct CDR3 sequences listed, 10% to 15% are singletons. The sequences come from CD4+ T cells sorted from PBMCs, collected 45 days after the yellow fever booster vaccination. These TCRs come from a man in his thirties or forties who received the YFV17D yellow fever vaccine. CDR3s include the opening cysteine and the closing phenylalanine or tryptophan. D genes are given only for firm matches. Not every row has a clone size; where given, it reads once, few, many or a size class.

j_gene	abundance	d_gene	v_gene	CDR3aa	CDR3nt
TRBJ2-2	few	-	TRBV27	CASSFGTTRTGELFF	TGTGCCAGCAGTTTTGGCACCACGAGGACCGGGGAGCTGTTTTTT
TRBJ1-4	-	-	TRBV5-1	CASSLGEYSEKLFF	TGCGCCAGCAGCTTGGGCGAATATTCTGAAAAACTGTTTTTT
TRBJ2-5	few	TRBD2	TRBV20-1	CSATGLAGEETQYF	TGCAGTGCAACGGGACTAGCGGGAGAAGAGACCCAGTACTTC
TRBJ2-3	many	-	TRBV6-1	CASSGVPWDTQYF	TGTGCCAGCAGTGGTGTCCCGTGGGATACGCAGTATTTT
TRBJ1-1	many	TRBD1	TRBV20-1	CSATRGTEAFF	TGCAGTGCTACCAGGGGGACTGAAGCTTTCTTT
TRBJ2-3	-	-	TRBV12-5	CASGLEKNTQYF	TGTGCTAGTGGTTTGGAGAAAAATACGCAGTATTTT
TRBJ2-1	-	-	TRBV28	CASSRGGTSSYNEQFF	TGTGCCAGCAGTAGGGGAGGGACAAGCTCCTACAATGAGCAGTTCTTC
TRBJ2-2	few	-	TRBV4-3	CASSQVVVGVGELFF	TGCGCCAGCAGCCAAGTTGTGGTGGGAGTCGGGGAGCTGTTTTTT
TRBJ2-1	-	TRBD2	TRBV29-1	CSVEEMLAGGRDEQFF	TGCAGCGTTGAAGAGATGCTAGCGGGAGGGCGGGACGAGCAGTTCTTC
TRBJ2-7	few	TRBD1	TRBV24-1	CATSDSGTGNHEQYF	TGTGCCACCAGTGATTCCGGGACAGGGAACCACGAGCAGTACTTC
TRBJ2-7	-	-	TRBV29-1	CSVRRGASYYEQYF	TGCAGCGTCAGAAGAGGGGCCAGCTACTACGAGCAGTACTTC
TRBJ2-1	-	-	TRBV10-3	CAISESTRGLPRF	TGTGCCATCAGTGAGTCGACGAGGGGCCTACCTCGTTTC
TRBJ2-1	few	TRBD2	TRBV10-3	CAINRLAGEGEQFF	TGTGCCATCAATCGACTAGCGGGAGAGGGCGAGCAGTTCTTC
TRBJ2-1	few	-	TRBV11-2	CASSLEAAVSYNEQFF	TGTGCCAGCAGCTTAGAGGCGGCAGTCTCCTACAATGAGCAGTTCTTC
TRBJ1-1	few	-	TRBV6-5	CASSPPRGEAFF	TGTGCCAGCAGCCCACCAAGGGGGGAAGCTTTCTTT
TRBJ2-7	-	TRBD2	TRBV6-2/TRBV6-3	CASSSSLGASGRAILREQYF	TGTGCCAGCAGTTCCTCCCTTGGGGCCAGCGGGAGGGCCATTCTCCGCGAGCAGTACTTC
TRBJ2-5	many	-	TRBV6-5	CASSYWRGQETQYF	TGTGCCAGCAGTTACTGGAGGGGGCAGGAGACCCAGTACTTC
TRBJ2-1	-	-	TRBV20-1	CSARGSSGNEQFF	TGCAGTGCTAGAGGAAGTAGCGGCAATGAGCAGTTCTTC
TRBJ2-1	few	-	TRBV7-3	CASSSRLGPNNEQFF	TGTGCCAGCAGCTCGCGACTAGGGCCCAACAATGAGCAGTTCTTC
TRBJ2-5	-	TRBD1	TRBV12-3/TRBV12-4	CASSLGGGRETQYF	TGTGCCAGCAGTTTAGGAGGGGGCCGGGAGACCCAGTACTTC
TRBJ2-3	-	TRBD2	TRBV5-1	CASSLATSGVTDTQYF	TGCGCCAGCAGCTTGGCCACTAGCGGGGTCACAGATACGCAGTATTTT
TRBJ2-1	-	TRBD1	TRBV10-2	CASSKQGASSYNEQFF	TGCGCCAGCAGTAAACAGGGGGCGAGCTCCTACAATGAGCAGTTCTTC
TRBJ2-2	-	TRBD2	TRBV7-3	CASSNRLAGAAGELFF	TGTGCCAGCAGCAACCGACTAGCGGGAGCTGCCGGGGAGCTGTTTTTT
TRBJ2-7	few	-	TRBV6-2/TRBV6-3	CASSSMTDSYEQYF	TGTGCCAGCAGCTCGATGACAGATTCCTACGAGCAGTACTTC
TRBJ2-7	-	TRBD1	TRBV28	CASIRQGATYEQYF	TGTGCCAGCATCCGACAGGGGGCGACCTACGAGCAGTACTTC
TRBJ2-1	few	-	TRBV10-3	CAISEPLERGIEQFF	TGTGCCATCAGTGAGCCCCTGGAGAGGGGGATTGAGCAGTTCTTC
TRBJ2-7	-	-	TRBV30	CAWSSGGPNEQYF	TGTGCCTGGAGCTCGGGGGGCCCTAACGAGCAGTACTTC
TRBJ1-1	few	-	TRBV5-1	CASSLGATVNTEAFF	TGCGCCAGCAGCTTGGGTGCGACAGTGAACACTGAAGCTTTCTTT
TRBJ2-7	few	-	TRBV27	CASSTAGGRQYF	TGTGCCAGCAGTACGGCCGGAGGACGGCAGTACTTC
TRBJ1-1	many	-	TRBV7-9	CASRDRMVTEAFF	TGTGCCAGCAGGGACAGAATGGTCACTGAAGCTTTCTTT
TRBJ1-2	-	-	TRBV20-1	CSARRADQPAF	TGCAGTGCGAGAAGGGCAGATCAGCCCGCCTTC
TRBJ2-3	few	-	TRBV7-9	CASSLRRSDTQYF	TGTGCCAGCAGCTTACGCCGATCGGATACGCAGTATTTT
TRBJ2-3	few	-	TRBV7-2	CASSSPLRNTQYF	TGTGCCAGCAGCTCTCCCCTTAGGAATACGCAGTATTTT
TRBJ2-4	many	TRBD1	TRBV20-1	CSAGTGQAKNIQYF	TGCAGTGCTGGGACAGGGCAAGCCAAAAACATTCAGTACTTC
TRBJ2-1	-	-	TRBV5-1	CASSHGREDNEQFF	TGCGCCAGCAGCCACGGGAGAGAGGACAATGAGCAGTTCTTC
TRBJ2-4	-	-	TRBV28	CASKTVAKNIQYF	TGTGCCAGTAAGACAGTAGCCAAAAACATTCAGTACTTC
TRBJ2-5	-	TRBD2	TRBV7-9	CASSLSGLAEETQYF	TGTGCCAGCAGCTTATCGGGACTAGCGGAAGAGACCCAGTACTTC
TRBJ2-3	-	TRBD2	TRBV2	CTSSPPARGLAGGRNTQYF	TGTACCAGCAGTCCCCCAGCTCGGGGACTAGCGGGAGGGCGGAATACGCAGTATTTT
TRBJ2-3	-	-	TRBV5-6	CARGPGAGTDTQYF	TGTGCCAGGGGCCCGGGGGCCGGGACAGATACGCAGTATTTT
TRBJ2-3	-	TRBD2	TRBV30	CAWSPGGNTQYF	TGTGCCTGGAGCCCGGGGGGGAATACGCAGTATTTT
TRBJ2-1	-	TRBD1	TRBV20-1	CSTRERTGTNEQFF	TGCAGTACTAGAGAACGGACAGGGACCAATGAGCAGTTCTTC
TRBJ2-1	few	-	TRBV3-1	CASSQGTSGFF	TGTGCCAGCAGCCAAGGGACATCGGGGTTCTTC
TRBJ2-7	few	-	TRBV7-2	CASSLDPVTYEQYF	TGTGCCAGCAGCTTAGACCCGGTTACCTACGAGCAGTACTTC
TRBJ1-1	few	-	TRBV12-3/TRBV12-4	CASSRLEGLEAFF	TGTGCCAGCAGCCGTCTGGAGGGGCTAGAAGCTTTCTTT
TRBJ2-2	-	-	TRBV4-2	CASKEGKGSLGGELFF	TGTGCCAGCAAGGAAGGGAAGGGGAGTCTGGGCGGGGAGCTGTTTTTT
TRBJ1-1	-	-	TRBV7-3	CASRAPGSPEAFF	TGTGCCAGCAGAGCCCCGGGGTCCCCAGAAGCTTTCTTT
TRBJ2-1	many	-	TRBV7-2	CASSLGPPNEQFF	TGTGCCAGCAGCTTAGGGCCCCCCAATGAGCAGTTCTTC